A selection of T cell receptor beta chains follows, all from one sample in a study of sequential checkpoint blockade in melanoma. Using immunoSEQ multiplex PCR, the repertoire was profiled, and TCRdb retains in-frame clones only, with some absent. This table holds some 10,000 clones, more than 20% found once. The sample here was tumor tissue (inferred from file names), taken from a patient given nivolumab and ipilimumab in sequence. These receptors were collected from a human donor with melanoma. Both conserved end residues are part of each CDR3. The order of the fields is D gene, clone size, V gene, CDR3 length, J gene, CDR3 DNA, CDR3 protein. A D gene is named only where the DNA matches it firmly. Some rows have no size entry. The others give once, few or many, or a class for an expanded clone.

-,few,TRBV6-8,16,TRBJ2-3,TGTGCCAGCAGTGCAACACATCCCCAGTTCCCCAATACGCAGTATTTT,CASSATHPQFPNTQYF
-,many,TRBV11-3,17,TRBJ1-2,TGTGCCAGCAGCTTAGTCGAGGTCTGGGTGTGGGACTATGGCTACACCTTC,CASSLVEVWVWDYGYTF
-,-,TRBV15,15,TRBJ2-5,TGTGCCACCAGCAGAGATAGGACAGCGTACTCCTCGGACTACTTC,CATSRDRTAYSSDYF
-,few,TRBV28,19,TRBJ1-6,TGTGCCAGCAGTTTATGGGACAGATATACGTCGTCCTATAATTCACCCCTCCACTTT,CASSLWDRYTSSYNSPLHF
TRBD1,-,TRBV19,15,TRBJ1-2,TGTGCCAGTAGTATTGGTGGACAGGGGTGGTATGGCTACACCTTC,CASSIGGQGWYGYTF
-,few,TRBV28,15,TRBJ1-1,TGTGCCAGCAGCCCGATCCGGGACGCAACTCTTGAAGCTTTCTTT,CASSPIRDATLEAFF
-,once,TRBV5-1,14,TRBJ2-6,TGCGCCAGCAGCCCCGAGCGCAGGGCCAACGTCCTGACTTTC,CASSPERRANVLTF
TRBD1,few,TRBV6-8,14,TRBJ1-6,TGTGCCAGCAGTTACCGAGGGGGCGGATCACCCCTCCACTTT,CASSYRGGGSPLHF
-,many,TRBV11-3,14,TRBJ1-1,TGTGCCAGCAGCTCCTCAACGGGGGGGACTGAAGCTTTCTTT,CASSSSTGGTEAFF
-,few,TRBV11-3,14,TRBJ1-5,TGTGCCAGCAGCCCAGCAGGGTCCAATCAGCCCCAGCATTTT,CASSPAGSNQPQHF
TRBD1,-,TRBV19,12,TRBJ1-2,TGTGCCAGTTACCTCAGGGGGCGCGGCTACACCTTC,CASYLRGRGYTF
-,many,TRBV11-3,16,TRBJ2-1,TGTGCCAGCAGCCAAGGCTTCCGGGAGATTTTGGATGAGCAGTTCTTC,CASSQGFREILDEQFF
TRBD1,few,TRBV11-3,18,TRBJ1-4,TGTGCCAGCAGCTCCCGCGGCTGGACAGGGGTCACTAATGAAAAACTGTTTTTT,CASSSRGWTGVTNEKLFF
-,few,TRBV5-1,19,TRBJ2-6,TGCGCCAGCAGCCCCGGGGTAACCCGCAATCCCTCTGGGGCCAACGTCCTGACTTTC,CASSPGVTRNPSGANVLTF
-,many,TRBV7-5,14,TRBJ1-1,TGTGCCAGCAGCCTGAGTCCCCCGAACACTGAAGCTTTCTTT,CASSLSPPNTEAFF
-,-,TRBV6-8,16,TRBJ1-1,TGTGCCACCAGGGGCCCCCGCCTAGGGGTGGGCACTGAAGCTTTCTTT,CATRGPRLGVGTEAFF
-,-,TRBV7-6,18,TRBJ1-5,TGTGCCAGCAGCTCAGGCCCCGGTCGGGTCTCCAGCAATCAGCCCCAGCATTTT,CASSSGPGRVSSNQPQHF
-,-,TRBV11-3,14,TRBJ2-1,TGTGCCAGCAGCCCTGGCTTATGGTCCTTCGAGCAGTTCTTC,CASSPGLWSFEQFF
TRBD1,-,TRBV5-1,15,TRBJ2-5,TGCGCCAGCAGCTCTGACAGGGTCGGGCAAGAGACCCAGTACTTC,CASSSDRVGQETQYF
-,few,TRBV25-1,14,TRBJ1-1,TGTGCCAGCAGCTCGATGGGGAGGGACACTGAAGCTTTCTTT,CASSSMGRDTEAFF
TRBD2,-,TRBV2,14,TRBJ2-3,TGTGCCAGCAGTCGGGGGACTAGAACAGATACGCAGTATTTT,CASSRGTRTDTQYF
-,many,TRBV11-3,14,TRBJ1-2,TGTGCCAGCAGCTTGGGTCCAGGGGTAAATGGCTACACCTTC,CASSLGPGVNGYTF
TRBD1,few,TRBV4-1,16,TRBJ1-2,TGCGCCAGCAGCCTAGGACAGGGGGCTCTGAAGGATGGCTACACCTTC,CASSLGQGALKDGYTF
-,medium-sized,TRBV6-8,14,TRBJ1-1,TGTGCCATCAGGGCCGTAAAGGGAAACACTGAAGCTTTCTTT,CAIRAVKGNTEAFF
TRBD2,-,TRBV10-1,15,TRBJ2-7,TGCGCCAGCAGTCGGGAGCGGGGGTCGCCCTACGAGCAGTACTTC,CASSRERGSPYEQYF
TRBD1,few,TRBV11-3,15,TRBJ1-2,TGTGCCAGCAGCGCCCGGACAGGGAAAAGTAGAGGCTACACCTTC,CASSARTGKSRGYTF
TRBD1,few,TRBV6-8,16,TRBJ1-6,TGTGCCATCAGAGCCCTGGGGACAGGGGATAATTCACCCCTCCACTTT,CAIRALGTGDNSPLHF
-,-,TRBV2,18,TRBJ2-4,TGTGCCAGCAGTAGAGACCAGCCGGGACAAATAGCCAAAAACATTCAGTACTTC,CASSRDQPGQIAKNIQYF
-,many,TRBV11-3,15,TRBJ1-2,TGTGCCAGCAGCATAAAAGGAGATTCCGGCTATGGCTACACCTTC,CASSIKGDSGYGYTF
-,-,TRBV7-4,13,TRBJ2-3,TGTGCCAGCAGCGCAGATAGCACAGATACGCAGTATTTT,CASSADSTDTQYF
-,many,TRBV6-4,15,TRBJ1-5,TGTGCCAGCAGCCCCAGAAGGGTAAGCAATCAGCCCCAGCATTTT,CASSPRRVSNQPQHF
TRBD2,few,TRBV7-7,16,TRBJ2-3,TGTGCCAGCAGCTCCGGGACTAGCCGATTCACAGATACGCAGTATTTT,CASSSGTSRFTDTQYF
-,many,TRBV11-3,16,TRBJ2-5,TGTGCCAGCAGCTTAGGAGGTGGGCAGGGCCGTGAGACCCAGTACTTC,CASSLGGGQGRETQYF
TRBD1,-,TRBV15,16,TRBJ2-5,TGTGCCACCAGCAGGTGGGGGACAGAAGGGGGTGGGACCCAGTACTTC,CATSRWGTEGGGTQYF
TRBD2,few,TRBV9,14,TRBJ2-3,TGTGCCAGGGGCGGGACTAGCGGGACAGATACGCAGTATTTT,CARGGTSGTDTQYF
-,-,TRBV15,16,TRBJ1-2,TGTGCCACCAGCAGAGGGTTTCGGCGGCTACACTATGGCTACACCTTC,CATSRGFRRLHYGYTF
-,medium-sized,TRBV19,16,TRBJ1-5,TGTGCCAGTAGTATAGGAGGAACGCGGGCCAATCAGCCCCAGCATTTT,CASSIGGTRANQPQHF
TRBD2,-,TRBV19,18,TRBJ2-5,TGTGCCAGTAGTATATTAGGCGGGGGGGCCGGTGTACAAGAGACCCAGTACTTC,CASSILGGGAGVQETQYF
-,few,TRBV10-3,16,TRBJ2-5,TGTGCCATCAGTGAGCCGGACCGACTAGATGGCGAGACCCAGTACTTC,CAISEPDRLDGETQYF
-,-,TRBV10-2,13,TRBJ1-5,TGCGCCAGCGGTAGGGGCTTCAATCAGCCCCAGCATTTT,CASGRGFNQPQHF
TRBD2,-,TRBV19,16,TRBJ2-5,TGTGCCAGTAGTCTGCCGCGCGGGGGGTCCGTAGGGACCCAGTACTTC,CASSLPRGGSVGTQYF
TRBD1,-,TRBV19,14,TRBJ1-6,TGTGCCAGTAGTGGTACAGGGGGCTATTCACCCCTCCACTTT,CASSGTGGYSPLHF
TRBD2,many,TRBV7-6,16,TRBJ2-1,TGTGCCAGCAGCTTAGACAGCGGGGGGGCGGCCAATGAGCAGTTCTTC,CASSLDSGGAANEQFF
TRBD2,-,TRBV19,17,TRBJ2-1,TGTGCCAGTAGTAGCACACGAGCGGGGGGGCCGGAGGGTGAGCAGTTCTTC,CASSSTRAGGPEGEQFF
-,medium-sized,TRBV12-2,15,TRBJ2-7,TGTGCCATCTCTCTCTCCCGGGGAATCTCCTACGAGCAGTACTTC,CAISLSRGISYEQYF
TRBD1,many,TRBV11-3,16,TRBJ1-1,TGTGCCAGCAGCGCCCGGGACAGGGAATGGAACACTGAAGCTTTCTTT,CASSARDREWNTEAFF
-,-,TRBV9,16,TRBJ2-2,TGTGCCAGCAGCAGGGAACTGACCAGAAACACCGGGGAGCTGTTTTTT,CASSRELTRNTGELFF
-,few,TRBV11-3,15,TRBJ1-2,TGTGCCAGCAGCTTGGTATCCGGGGCTGTCTATGGCTACACCTTC,CASSLVSGAVYGYTF
TRBD1,few,TRBV14,16,TRBJ2-1,TGTGCCAGCAGCCAAGTAGCCGGACAGGGGGACAATGAGCAGTTCTTC,CASSQVAGQGDNEQFF
-,-,TRBV6-8,13,TRBJ2-1,TGTGCCAGCAGTTACGCGAGAACCGTCGAGCAGTTCTTC,CASSYARTVEQFF
-,-,TRBV25-1,12,TRBJ1-1,TGTGCCAGCAGTGCCGTGACATCTGAAGCTTTCTTT,CASSAVTSEAFF
-,once,TRBV19,13,TRBJ1-1,TGTGCCAGTAGTATAAAAGAGAACACTGAAGCTTTCTTT,CASSIKENTEAFF
TRBD2,few,TRBV6-8,15,TRBJ2-7,TGTGCCAGCAGTTACTCGACTAGCGGGGGTTACGAGCAGTACTTC,CASSYSTSGGYEQYF
-,few,TRBV11-3,14,TRBJ1-5,TGTGCCAGCAGCTTAGGAGGGTATGGGCAGCCCCAGCATTTT,CASSLGGYGQPQHF
TRBD2,few,TRBV9,15,TRBJ2-1,TGTGCCAGCAGCGTAGATGGGACTAGCAACAATGAGCAGTTCTTC,CASSVDGTSNNEQFF
-,many,TRBV11-3,16,TRBJ2-1,TGTGCCAGCAGCTTTATACCGTTGACACGGTACAATGAGCAGTTCTTC,CASSFIPLTRYNEQFF
TRBD2,-,TRBV12-5,17,TRBJ2-1,TGTGCTAGTGGTTTGGTAGCGGGAGCGGGGGGACAAAATGAGCAGTTCTTC,CASGLVAGAGGQNEQFF
-,once,TRBV18,14,TRBJ1-1,TGTGCCAGCTCACCTTCAGGGGCAGGTACTGAAGCTTTCTTT,CASSPSGAGTEAFF